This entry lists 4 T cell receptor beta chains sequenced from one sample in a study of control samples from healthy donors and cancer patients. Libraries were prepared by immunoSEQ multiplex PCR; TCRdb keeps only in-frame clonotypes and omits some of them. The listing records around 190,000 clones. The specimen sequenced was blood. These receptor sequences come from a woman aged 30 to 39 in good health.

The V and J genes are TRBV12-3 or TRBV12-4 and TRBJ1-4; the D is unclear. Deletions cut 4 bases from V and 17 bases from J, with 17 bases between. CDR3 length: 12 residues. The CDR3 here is CASSSLDTAAFF. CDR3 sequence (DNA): TGTGCCAGCAGTTCCCTCGACACGGCGGCTTTTTTT.

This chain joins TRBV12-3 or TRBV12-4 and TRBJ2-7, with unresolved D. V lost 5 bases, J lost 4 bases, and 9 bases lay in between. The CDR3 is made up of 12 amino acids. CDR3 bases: TGTGCCAGCAGTCCTTCAAGGTACGAGCAGTACTTC. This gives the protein CASSPSRYEQYF.

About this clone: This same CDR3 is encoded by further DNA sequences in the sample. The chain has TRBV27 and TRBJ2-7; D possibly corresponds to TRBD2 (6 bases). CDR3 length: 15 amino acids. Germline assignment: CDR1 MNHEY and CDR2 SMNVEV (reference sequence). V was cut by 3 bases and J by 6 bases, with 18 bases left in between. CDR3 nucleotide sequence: TGTGCCAGCAGTTTTGTGGGAGGCCACGAGCCCGAGCAGTACTTC. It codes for CASSFVGGHEPEQYF.

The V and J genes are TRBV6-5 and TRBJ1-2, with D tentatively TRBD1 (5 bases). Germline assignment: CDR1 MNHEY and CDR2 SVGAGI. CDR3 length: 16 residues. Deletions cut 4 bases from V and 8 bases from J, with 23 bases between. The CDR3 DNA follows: TGTGCCAGCAGTTTCTCCGAGCCCGGGACCGAGGAGGGCTACACCTTC. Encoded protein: CASSFSEPGTEEGYTF.